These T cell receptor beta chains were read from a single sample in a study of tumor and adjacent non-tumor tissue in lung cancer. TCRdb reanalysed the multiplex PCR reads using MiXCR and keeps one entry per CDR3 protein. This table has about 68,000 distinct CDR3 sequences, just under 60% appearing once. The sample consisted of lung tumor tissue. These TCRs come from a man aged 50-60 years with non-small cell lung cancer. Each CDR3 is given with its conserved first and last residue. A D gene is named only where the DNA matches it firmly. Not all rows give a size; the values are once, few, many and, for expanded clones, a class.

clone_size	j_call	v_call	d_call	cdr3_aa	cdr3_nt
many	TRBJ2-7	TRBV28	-	CASSHIYEQYF	TGTGCCAGCAGCCATATTTACGAGCAGTACTTC
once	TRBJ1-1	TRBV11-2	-	CVSSLYRDTEAIF	TGTGTCAGCAGCTTGTACCGCGACACTGAAGCTATCTTT
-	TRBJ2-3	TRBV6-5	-	CASSYLAGDTQYF	TGTGCCAGCAGTTACCTCGCAGGAGATACGCAGTATTTT
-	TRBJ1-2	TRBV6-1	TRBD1	CAGGKMTGAHYGYTF	TGTGCCGGTGGGAAGATGACAGGGGCTCACTATGGCTACACCTTC
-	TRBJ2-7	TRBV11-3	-	CASSLQGPTYGQYF	TGTGCCAGCAGTTTACAAGGCCCCACCTACGGGCAGTACTTC
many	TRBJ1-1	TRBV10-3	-	CAITDSLNTEAFF	TGTGCCATCACAGACAGCTTGAACACTGAAGCTTTCTTT
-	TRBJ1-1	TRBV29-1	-	CSFGSGLSTEAFF	TGCAGCTTTGGGTCAGGACTCAGCACTGAAGCTTTCTTT
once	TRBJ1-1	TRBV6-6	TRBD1	CASSYERGRIEAFF	TGTGCCAGCAGTTACGAAAGGGGGCGAATCGAAGCTTTCTTT
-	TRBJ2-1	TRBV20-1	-	CTARGLTDISYNEQFF	TGCACTGCTAGAGGTCTGACAGATATCTCCTACAATGAGCAGTTCTTC
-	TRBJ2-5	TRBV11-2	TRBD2	CASNSELGGLAGGRRETQYF	TGCGCCAGCAACTCCGAACTAGGAGGACTAGCGGGGGGGCGGAGAGAGACCCAATACTTC
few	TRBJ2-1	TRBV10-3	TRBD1	CAAGQGSNGQFF	TGTGCCGCGGGACAGGGCAGTAATGGGCAGTTCTTC
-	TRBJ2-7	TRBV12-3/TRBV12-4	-	CTSSPHKGYEQYF	TGTACCAGCAGTCCTCACAAGGGTTACGAGCAGTACTTC
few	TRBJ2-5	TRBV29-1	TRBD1	CNVGQGAAGIYLGETQYF	TGCAACGTGGGACAGGGGGCGGCGGGCATCTACCTGGGAGAGACCCAGTACTTC
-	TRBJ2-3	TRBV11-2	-	CAISLGGLSSRDTQYF	TGTGCCATCAGCTTAGGGGGGTTATCTAGCAGAGATACACAGTATTTT
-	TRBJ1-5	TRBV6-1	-	CASDLSQGDHPQHF	TGTGCCAGCGACCTATCACAGGGTGATCACCCCCAGCATTTT